The TCR beta chain described here comes from a study of response to subunit inactivated influenza vaccine. Points from the study as a whole: Authors suggested that a seasonal influenza vaccination recruits few new T cells each time.

This CDR3 has 13 residues. The germline V and J ends were trimmed by 2 bases and 4 bases, with 11 bases remaining between them. Per the germline V gene, CDR1 is GTSNPN and CDR2 is SVGIG (reference sequence). One entry per CDR3 protein results from TCRdb running MiXCR on the RT-PCR reads. The sample comprises more than 150,000 distinct CDR3 sequences, around 10% of which are singletons, and roughly 33% rests with the top ten. This clonotype came up many times. What it binds is unknown. Sequenced here: CD8+ T cells sorted from PBMCs, sampled about 23 months after vaccination. This rearrangement joins TRBV30 to TRBJ2-5; no firm D call. The TCR was taken from a man between 50 and 69 years old who received an inactivated influenza vaccine. DNA of the CDR3: TGTGCCTGGAGTTTAGGGTTTGGAGAGACCCAGTACTTC. This sequence encodes CAWSLGFGETQYF.